One sample yielded the 25 T cell receptor beta chains listed below, sequenced in a study of shared clonotypes between healthy human individuals. Repertoires were generated with immunoSEQ multiplex PCR, while TCRdb's copy carries only in-frame clones and drops some. The sample has millions of clones, approximately 95% seen once; the top ten hold roughly 0.13%. The sequenced material came from naive CD4+ T cells sorted from blood. Subset meaning: CD45RA+ positively selected. The source of these receptors is a man aged 18 to 30 in good health.

The chain combines TRBV9 with TRBJ1-4, with 10 bases that match TRBD1. V lost 3 bases and J lost 0; bases outside the gene matches: 17. This CDR3 is built from 21 residues. Germline V CDR1 and CDR2: SGDLS, YYNGEE. As DNA, the CDR3 is TGTGCCAGCAGCGGCGGGAGGGACAGGGGTCTCTTAGGAACAACTAATGAAAAACTGTTTTTT. The encoded protein is CASSGGRDRGLLGTTNEKLFF.

V and J are TRBV28 and TRBJ2-6, with 8 bases fitting TRBD1. Germline V CDR1 and CDR2: MDHEN, SYDVKM. Trimming at V came to 3 bases and at J to 2 bases, leaving 3 bases not matched to a gene. There are 16 residues in the CDR3. This CDR3 is CASSFRGQAGANVLTF. The CDR3 DNA sequence: TGTGCCAGCAGTTTCAGGGGGCAGGCTGGGGCCAACGTCCTGACTTTC.

The CDR3: CASSNLSREAYGYTF. DNA of the CDR3: TGTGCCAGCAGCAACCTATCCCGGGAGGCCTATGGCTACACCTTC. The chain recombines TRBV28 with TRBJ1-2; D call uncertain. CDR1 MDHEN and CDR2 SYDVKM come from the germline V gene. V was cut by 6 bases and J by 4 bases, with 18 bases left in between. The length of the CDR3 is 15 residues.

J is TRBJ2-1 and V is TRBV7-3, with D tentatively TRBD1 or TRBD2 (6 bases each). The germline CDR1 and CDR2 sequences are SGHTA and FQGTGA. The V end was cut by 2 bases, the J end by 4 bases, with 9 bases between. The CDR3 extends over 14 amino acids. CDR3 protein: CASSLSGAYNEQFF. In DNA, the CDR3 is TGTGCCAGCAGCTTATCGGGGGCTTACAATGAGCAGTTCTTC.

J is TRBJ2-5 and V is TRBV5-1, with D tentatively TRBD1 (5 bases). The V gene lost 0 bases and the J gene lost 2 bases, with 11 bases spanning the gap. The CDR3 runs to 15 residues. The germline CDR1 and CDR2 sequences are SGHRS and YFSETQ. The CDR3 DNA reads TGCGCCAGCAGCTTGGCGTGGACAACACAAGAGACCCAGTACTTC. This translates into CASSLAWTTQETQYF.

On this clone: Other DNA sequences from this sample encode an identical CDR3 as well. The genes are TRBV18 and TRBJ2-4; D may be TRBD2 (6 bases). The CDR3 is 15 amino acids. CDR1 is KGHSH and CDR2 is LQKENI in the germline V gene. Trimming removed 0 bases from V and 4 bases from J, with 10 bases in between. The CDR3 DNA follows: TGTGCCAGCTCACCACCGGGACTGGCGAAAAACATTCAGTACTTC. It specifies CASSPPGLAKNIQYF.

As for this clone: The junction differs from germline at one of its ends, possibly a read error. The rearrangement links TRBV7-7 to TRBJ2-5; possible D gene TRBD1, 6 bases. The germline gives CDR1 SSHAT, CDR2 FNYEAQ (reference sequence). This CDR3 is 15 amino acids long. The CDR3 loop is CASSSGTPGQETQYF. The DNA of the CDR3 is TGTGCTAGCAGCTCCGGGACACCTGGACAAGAGACCCAGTACTTC. Full variable domain (outside the CDR3, taken from reference TRBV7-7 and TRBJ2-5): GAGVSQSPRYKVTKRGQDVTLRCDPISSHATLYWYQQALGQGPEFLTYFNYEAQPDKSGLPSDRFSAERPEGSISTLTIQRTEQRDSAMYRCASSSGTPGQETQYFGPGTRLLVL.

Turning to this clone: Other nucleotide sequences from this sample produce the same CDR3. The rearrangement uses TRBV7-9 and TRBJ2-2; a possible D gene is TRBD1 (5 bases). Trimming removed 3 bases from V and 0 bases from J, with 5 bases in between. CDR3 length: 14 amino acids. The germline V gene encodes CDR1 SEHNR and CDR2 FQNEAQ (reference sequence). The CDR3 DNA reads TGTGCCAGCAGCTTGACAGCGAACACCGGGGAGCTGTTTTTT. Translated, it gives CASSLTANTGELFF.

V usage is TRBV6-5 and J usage is TRBJ2-7; 8 bases map to TRBD2. Germline CDR1 reads MNHEY; CDR2 reads SVGAGI. V lost 4 bases, J lost 8 bases, and 7 bases stayed unmatched. The CDR3 spans 13 residues. CDR3 sequence (DNA): TGTGCCAGCAGTTCCGGGACTAGTGCACAGCAGTACTTC. Amino acid sequence: CASSSGTSAQQYF.

The count of this clone is one. The chain employs TRBV4-3 and TRBJ1-6; D call uncertain. Germline V CDR1 and CDR2: LGHNA, YSLEER. The CDR3 is 14 amino acids. The germline V and J ends were trimmed by 0 bases and 9 bases, with 9 bases remaining between them. The CDR3: CASSQDVGVSPLHF. CDR3 bases: TGCGCCAGCAGCCAAGACGTCGGGGTTTCACCCCTCCACTTT.

J is TRBJ2-2 and V is TRBV27; 10 nucleotides agree with TRBD1. The V gene's germline CDR1 is MNHEY and CDR2 SMNVEV (reference sequence). The CDR3 is made up of 17 amino acids. J lost 2 bases, V lost 4 bases, and 7 bases had no gene match. CDR3 in amino acids: CASSSPGTGENTGELFF. The CDR3 DNA follows: TGTGCCAGCAGTTCGCCCGGGACAGGGGAAAACACCGGGGAGCTGTTTTTT.

The chain employs TRBV12-5 and TRBJ2-1; D possibly uses TRBD1 or TRBD2 (5 bases each). The V end lost 5 bases, the J end lost 5 bases, and 10 bases lay between the germline ends. Germline assignment: CDR1 LGHNT and CDR2 FRNRAP. The CDR3 has 13 amino acids. CDR3 sequence reads: CASGKGRDNEQFF. The CDR3 region has the DNA TGTGCTAGTGGTAAGGGGCGGGACAATGAGCAGTTCTTC.

This chain links TRBV6-5 with TRBJ2-3; D not resolved. The germline gives CDR1 MNHEY, CDR2 SVGAGI. This CDR3 contains 13 residues. Trimming pared 6 bases from V and 6 bases from J, leaving 13 bases between. The CDR3 spells CASSSNRRDTQYF. The CDR3 DNA is TGTGCCAGCAGCTCGAACCGACGGGATACGCAGTATTTT.

The gene calls are TRBV5-1 and TRBJ2-7; TRBD2 matches at 8 bases. Germline-derived CDR1 and CDR2 are SGHRS and YFSETQ. The V and J ends lost 0 bases and 6 bases, in that order; junction bases with no gene match: 8. The CDR3 is made up of 15 amino acids. CDR3 in amino acids: CASSLVAGSPSEQYF. DNA of the CDR3: TGCGCCAGCAGCTTGGTAGCGGGGAGCCCCAGCGAGCAGTACTTC. The complete variable domain, with remaining parts taken from reference TRBV5-1 and TRBJ2-7, reads KAGVTQTPRYLIKTRGQQVTLSCSPISGHRSVSWYQQTPGQGLQFLFEYFSETQRNKGNFPGRFSGRQFSNSRSEMNVSTLELGDSALYLCASSLVAGSPSEQYFGPGTRLTVT.

This chain uses TRBV4-1 with TRBJ2-3, with D maybe TRBD2 (6 bases). Germline CDR1 MGHRA, CDR2 YSYEKL. V was pared by 0 bases and J by 2 bases, with 15 bases between. This CDR3 has 17 residues. Here the CDR3 reads CASSQESGGTLTDTQYF. The CDR3 nucleotides read TGCGCCAGCAGCCAAGAATCCGGCGGGACGCTCACAGATACGCAGTATTTT.

The chain combines TRBV7-9 with TRBJ2-5; D is perhaps TRBD2 (6 bases). Germline lookup yields CDR1 SEHNR and CDR2 FQNEAQ (reference sequence). The CDR3 covers 16 residues. The ends were cut back, 3 bases at V and 1 base at J, with 15 bases in the middle. CDR3 residues: CASSFSPGDFQETQYF. The CDR3 nucleotides are TGTGCCAGCAGCTTTTCCCCCGGGGACTTCCAAGAGACCCAGTACTTC.

Points on this clone: A much bigger clone sits one base away, suggesting this may be a read error. The chain is built from TRBV27 and TRBJ1-5; 9 nucleotides align to TRBD1. The length of the CDR3 is 15 residues. The V gene's germline CDR1 is MNHEY and CDR2 SMNVEV (reference sequence). This chain's CDR3 is CASSPGTGNNQPRHF. In DNA, the CDR3 is TGTGCCAGCAGTCCGGGGACAGGGAACAATCAGCCCCGGCATTTT.

This sequence joins TRBV6-5 and TRBJ2-1; 7 bases are shared with TRBD2. The germline V gene has CDR1 MNHEY and CDR2 SVGAGI. The V gene end was trimmed by 5 bases and the J gene end by 7 bases; junction bases not matched to a gene: 11. The CDR3 sequence is 15 residues long. CDR3 in amino acids: CASSLMGTTGNEQFF. As DNA, the CDR3 is TGTGCCAGCAGTCTAATGGGGACTACTGGGAATGAGCAGTTCTTC.

In this sample, this clone turned up once. The chain links TRBV6-5 to TRBJ1-1; D is unresolved. V was shortened by 4 bases and J by 1 base, with 7 bases between the two germline ends. This CDR3 region has 13 residues. Germline-derived CDR1 and CDR2 are MNHEY and SVGAGI. The CDR3 DNA sequence: TGTGCCAGCAGTTGGCTAGGGAACACTGAAGCTTTCTTT. Amino acids: CASSWLGNTEAFF.

A remark on this clone: This CDR3 is also generated by other DNA sequences in the sample. V is TRBV5-1 and J is TRBJ2-7, with TRBD2 identical over 9 bases. From germline, CDR1 is SGHRS and CDR2 YFSETQ. The CDR3 extends over 15 amino acids. The V and J ends lost 0 bases and 3 bases, in that order; junction bases with no gene match: 4. The CDR3 sequence: CASSLALAGSYEQYF. Here the CDR3 DNA reads TGCGCCAGCAGCTTGGCGCTAGCGGGAAGCTACGAGCAGTACTTC.

CDR3 sequence (DNA): TGTGCCAGCAGCTTGAGGGACCACCGCAGTGGGCAGTTCTTC. Translation: CASSLRDHRSGQFF. The genes are TRBV13 and TRBJ2-1, with D perhaps assigned TRBD1 or TRBD2 (5 bases each). CDR1 is PRHDT, CDR2 FYEKMQ, per germline (reference sequence). V was trimmed by 3 bases and J by 12 bases, leaving 18 bases between them. There are 14 residues in the CDR3.

The rearrangement uses TRBV18 and TRBJ2-1; 13 nucleotides match TRBD2. Per germline, CDR1 KGHSH and CDR2 LQKENI. The CDR3 sequence is 15 residues long. With V trimmed by 3 bases and J by 7 bases, 3 bases remained unmatched. CDR3 residues: CASSPQTSGGNEQFF. The CDR3 nucleotides read TGTGCCAGCTCACCGCAGACTAGCGGGGGGAATGAGCAGTTCTTC.

The chain is built from TRBV7-9 and TRBJ2-7; 9 bases line up with TRBD2. Germline lookup yields CDR1 SEHNR and CDR2 FQNEAQ (reference sequence). V lost 5 bases, J lost 0 bases, and 2 bases stayed unmatched. The CDR3 loop spans 14 amino acids. DNA for the CDR3: TGTGCCAGCAGCAGTAGCGGGAGCTCCTACGAGCAGTACTTC. It translates to CASSSSGSSYEQYF.

The CDR3 loop is CASSLSLAGGQETQYF. CDR3 DNA: TGTGCCAGCAGCTTATCTCTAGCGGGGGGGCAAGAGACCCAGTACTTC. The chain combines TRBV11-2 with TRBJ2-5, with 12 bases identical to TRBD2. Germline CDR1 and CDR2: SGHAT and FQNNGV. CDR3 size: 16 residues. V was pared by 2 bases and J by 2 bases, with 3 bases of the junction left unmatched.

The gene calls are TRBV6-1 and TRBJ2-7, with 7 nucleotides matching TRBD2. This CDR3 contains 14 residues. Losses at the gene ends were 8 bases for V and 0 bases for J; bases not matched to a gene: 7. Germline V gene lookup returns CDR1 MNHNS and CDR2 SASEGT. The CDR3 sequence: CASQRDLSSYEQYF. Here the CDR3 DNA reads TGTGCCAGCCAGCGGGACTTGAGCTCCTACGAGCAGTACTTC.